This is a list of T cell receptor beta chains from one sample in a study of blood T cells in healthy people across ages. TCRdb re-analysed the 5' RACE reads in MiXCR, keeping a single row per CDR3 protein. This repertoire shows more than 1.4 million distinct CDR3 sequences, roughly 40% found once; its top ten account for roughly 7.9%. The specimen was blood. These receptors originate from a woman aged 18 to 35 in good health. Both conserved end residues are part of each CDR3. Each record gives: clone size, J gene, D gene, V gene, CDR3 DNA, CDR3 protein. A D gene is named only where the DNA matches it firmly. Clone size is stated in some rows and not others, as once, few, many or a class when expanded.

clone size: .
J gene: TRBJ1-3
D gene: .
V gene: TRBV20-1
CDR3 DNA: TGCAGTGCTAACCCGGACAGTTCACTCTCTGGAAACACCATATATTTT
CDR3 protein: CSANPDSSLSGNTIYF

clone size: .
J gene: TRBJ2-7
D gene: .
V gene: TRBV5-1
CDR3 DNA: TGCGCCAGCAGCGTGGTTACAGCCTACGAGCAGTACTTC
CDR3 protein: CASSVVTAYEQYF

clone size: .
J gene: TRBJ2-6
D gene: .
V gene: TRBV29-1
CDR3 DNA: TGCAGCGTTGAAACAGCAAGCTCTGGGGCCAACGTCCTGACTTTC
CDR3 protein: CSVETASSGANVLTF

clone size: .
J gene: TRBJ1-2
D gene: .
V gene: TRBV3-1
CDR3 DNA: TGTGCCAGCAGCCAAGATCGATCCCCGACTAACTGTGGCTACACCTTC
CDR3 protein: CASSQDRSPTNCGYTF

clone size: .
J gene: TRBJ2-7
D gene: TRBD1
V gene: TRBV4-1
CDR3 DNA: TGCGCCAGCAGCCTCTTTCGGGACAGGGGGAACGAGCAGTACTTC
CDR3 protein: CASSLFRDRGNEQYF

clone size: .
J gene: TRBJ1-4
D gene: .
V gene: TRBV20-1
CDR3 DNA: TGCAGTGCTAGGGGGGAGAGGGAAGAAAAACTGTTTTTT
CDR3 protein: CSARGEREEKLFF

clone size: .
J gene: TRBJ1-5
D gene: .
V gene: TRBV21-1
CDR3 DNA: TGTGCCAGCAGCAAAGACCCAGCGGCAAGTGACAATCAGCCCCAGCATTTT
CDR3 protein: CASSKDPAASDNQPQHF

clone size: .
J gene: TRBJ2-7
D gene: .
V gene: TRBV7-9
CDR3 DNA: TGTGCCAGCAGCCTAGGGCCGGAACTGTACTTC
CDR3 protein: CASSLGPELYF

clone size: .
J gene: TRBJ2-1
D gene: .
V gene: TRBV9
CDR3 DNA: TGTGCCAGCAGCGTAGGAGATCATGGTTCCGTTGAGCGGTTCTTC
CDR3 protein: CASSVGDHGSVERFF

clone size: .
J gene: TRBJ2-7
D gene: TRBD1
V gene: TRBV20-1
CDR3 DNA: TGCAGTGCTAGAGATTTAAACAGGGGTTCCTACGAGCAGTACTTC
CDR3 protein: CSARDLNRGSYEQYF

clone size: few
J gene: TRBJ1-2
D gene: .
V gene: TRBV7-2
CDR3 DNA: TGTGCCAGCAGCCTATATCTGGAAGGCTACACCTTC
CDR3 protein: CASSLYLEGYTF

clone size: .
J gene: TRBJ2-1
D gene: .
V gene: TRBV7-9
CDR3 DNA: TGTGCCAGCAGCTTCTCAGTGGGGGGATACAATGAGCAGTTCTTC
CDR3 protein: CASSFSVGGYNEQFF

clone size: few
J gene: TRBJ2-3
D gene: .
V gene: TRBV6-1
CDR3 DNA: TGTGCCAGCAGTGCCGCCAGGTCCACAGATACGCAGTATTTT
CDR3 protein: CASSAARSTDTQYF

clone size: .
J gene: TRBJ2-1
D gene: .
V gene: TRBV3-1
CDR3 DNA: TGTGCCAGCAGCTCCTCCCCTCCGACCAAAAGGAATGAGCAGTTCTTC
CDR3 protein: CASSSSPPTKRNEQFF

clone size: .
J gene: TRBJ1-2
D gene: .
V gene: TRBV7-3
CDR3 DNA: TGTGCCAGCAGCTCGACTCTCCGGGACGCGGATAACTATGGCTACACCTTC
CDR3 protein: CASSSTLRDADNYGYTF

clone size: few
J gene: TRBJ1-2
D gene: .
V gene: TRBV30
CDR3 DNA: TGTGCCTGGAGTGTTGGAGGCTACTATGGCTACACCTTC
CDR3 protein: CAWSVGGYYGYTF

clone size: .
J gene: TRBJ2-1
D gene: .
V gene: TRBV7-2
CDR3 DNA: TGTGCCAGCAGCAAGAGGCCCTATGATGAGCAGTTCTTC
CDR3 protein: CASSKRPYDEQFF

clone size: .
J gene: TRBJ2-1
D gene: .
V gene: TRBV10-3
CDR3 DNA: TGTGCCATCAGTGAGTCAAGAGGTGAGCAGTTCTTC
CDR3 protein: CAISESRGEQFF

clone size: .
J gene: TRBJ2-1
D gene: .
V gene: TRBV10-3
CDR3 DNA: TGTGCCATCAATCTGGACGGCGTGAATGAGCAGTTCTTC
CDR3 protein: CAINLDGVNEQFF

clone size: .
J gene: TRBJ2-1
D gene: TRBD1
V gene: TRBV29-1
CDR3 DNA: TGCAGCGAAACAGGGGGCCTTTTTAGTGAGCAGTTCTTC
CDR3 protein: CSETGGLFSEQFF

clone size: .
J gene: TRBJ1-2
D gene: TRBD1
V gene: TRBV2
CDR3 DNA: TGTGCCAGCAGTGAAGGATTGGGACAGGGGAACTATGGCTACACCTTC
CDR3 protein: CASSEGLGQGNYGYTF

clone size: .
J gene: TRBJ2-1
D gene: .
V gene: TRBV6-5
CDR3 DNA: TGTGCCAGCAGTCAGGGACACCCAGGTGACAATGAGCAGTTCTTC
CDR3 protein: CASSQGHPGDNEQFF

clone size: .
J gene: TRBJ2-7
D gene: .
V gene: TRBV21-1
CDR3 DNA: TGTGCCAGCAGCAAAGCGGAGGCGGGAGGTTCTGACGAGCAGTACTTC
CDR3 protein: CASSKAEAGGSDEQYF

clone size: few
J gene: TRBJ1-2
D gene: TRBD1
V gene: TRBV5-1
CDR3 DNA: TGCGCCAGCAGCAATGGACAGGGATATGGCTACACCTTC
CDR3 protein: CASSNGQGYGYTF

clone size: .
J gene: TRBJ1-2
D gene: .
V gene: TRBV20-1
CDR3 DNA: TGCAGTGCCCCTGCGTCGGGCCTTGGCTACACCTTC
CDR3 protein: CSAPASGLGYTF

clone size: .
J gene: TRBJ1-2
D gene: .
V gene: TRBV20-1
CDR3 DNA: TGCAGTGCTAGAGAGGGGGCAGGCTATGGCTACACCTTC
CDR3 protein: CSAREGAGYGYTF

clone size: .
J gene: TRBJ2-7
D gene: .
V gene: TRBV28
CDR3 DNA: TGTGCCAGCCGGCGACTAGTTCCCTACGAGCAGTACTTC
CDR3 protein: CASRRLVPYEQYF

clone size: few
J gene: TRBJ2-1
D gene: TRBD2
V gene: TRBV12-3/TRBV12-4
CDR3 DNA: TGTGCCAGCAGTTTAAGCGGGAGCTACGGCAATGAGCAGTTCTTC
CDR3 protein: CASSLSGSYGNEQFF